Reported below is one T cell receptor beta chain. Its specificity is not known. This record belongs to a study of T cells and copy number aberrations in small-cell lung cancer. Profiling relied on immunoSEQ multiplex PCR, and the TCRdb table lists in-frame clones only, not all of them. This table holds over 5,000 clones, approximately 79% found once. Study findings and constraints: Between about 75-98% of clones were confined to one tumor region. Adjacent lung showed higher T-cell richness and clonality than tumors; density difference nonsignificant.

Trimming cost V 5 bases and J 5 bases, with 22 bases left between them. Per germline, CDR1 SGHVS and CDR2 FQNEAQ. The CDR3 runs to 17 residues. This chain connects TRBV7-8 to TRBJ2-1; D unresolved. This receptor was identified in a middle-aged man with small cell lung cancer. Sample: tumor tissue. CDR3 in DNA: TGTGCCAGCAGCCCCTTAGGCTCGGTCGTGTTGGACAATGAGCAGTTCTTC. Protein sequence: CASSPLGSVVLDNEQFF. The full variable domain, rest sourced from reference TRBV7-8 and TRBJ2-1, is GAGVSQSPRYKVAKRGQDVALRCDPISGHVSLFWYQQALGQGPEFLTYFQNEAQLDKSGLPSDRFFAERPEGSVSTLKIQRTQQEDSAVYLCASSPLGSVVLDNEQFFGPGTRLTVL.